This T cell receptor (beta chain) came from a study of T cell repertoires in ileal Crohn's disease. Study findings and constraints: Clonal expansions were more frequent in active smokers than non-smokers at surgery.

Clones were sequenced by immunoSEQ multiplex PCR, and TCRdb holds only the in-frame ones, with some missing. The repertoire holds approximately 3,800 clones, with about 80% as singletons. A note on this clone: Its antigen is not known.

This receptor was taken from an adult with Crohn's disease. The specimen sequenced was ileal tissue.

The CDR3 reads CASSRRQGQSEQYF. As DNA, the CDR3 is TGTGCCAGCAGCCGCCGACAGGGCCAATCGGAGCAGTACTTC. The chain couples TRBV6-5 to TRBJ2-7; the match to TRBD1 covers 7 bases. V lost 6 bases, J lost 7 bases, and 12 bases stayed unmatched. This CDR3 has 14 residues. Germline CDR1 reads MNHEY; CDR2 reads SVGAGI.